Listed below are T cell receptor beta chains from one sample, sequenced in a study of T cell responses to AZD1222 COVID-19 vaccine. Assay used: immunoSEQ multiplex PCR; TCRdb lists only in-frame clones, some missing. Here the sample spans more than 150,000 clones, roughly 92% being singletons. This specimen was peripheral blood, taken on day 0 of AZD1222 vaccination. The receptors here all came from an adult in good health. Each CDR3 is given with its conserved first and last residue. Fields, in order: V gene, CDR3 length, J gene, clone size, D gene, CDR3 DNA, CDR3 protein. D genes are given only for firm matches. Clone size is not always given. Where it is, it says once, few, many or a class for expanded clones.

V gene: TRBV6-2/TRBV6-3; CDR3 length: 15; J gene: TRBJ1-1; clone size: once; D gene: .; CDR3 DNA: TGTGCCAGCAGTACCGGAGGGGCAGGGCGCACTGAAGCTTTCTTT; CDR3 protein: CASSTGGAGRTEAFF
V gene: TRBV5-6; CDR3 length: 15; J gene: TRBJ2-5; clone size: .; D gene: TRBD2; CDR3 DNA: TGTGCCCGCAGCTTGGGGCGGGGGGCGGGGGAGACCCAGTACTTC; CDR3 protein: CARSLGRGAGETQYF
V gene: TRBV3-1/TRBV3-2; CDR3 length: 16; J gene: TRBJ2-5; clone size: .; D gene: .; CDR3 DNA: TGTGCCAGCAGCCAAGATTCGGGGGTCCGGGTAGAGACCCAGTACTTC; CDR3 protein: CASSQDSGVRVETQYF
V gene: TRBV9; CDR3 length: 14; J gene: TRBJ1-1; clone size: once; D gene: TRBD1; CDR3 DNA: TGTGCCAGCAGCGTAGTGGGACAGGGTGCCGAAGCTTTCTTT; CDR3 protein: CASSVVGQGAEAFF
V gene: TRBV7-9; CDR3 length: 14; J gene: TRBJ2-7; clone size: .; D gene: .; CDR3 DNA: TGTGCCAGCAGCTCCAAACTAAGCTCCTACGAGCAGTACTTC; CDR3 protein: CASSSKLSSYEQYF
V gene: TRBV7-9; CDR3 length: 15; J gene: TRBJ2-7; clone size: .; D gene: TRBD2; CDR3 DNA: TGTGCCAGCAGCGGGGGACTAGCTAACCCCGGGGAGCAGTACTTC; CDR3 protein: CASSGGLANPGEQYF
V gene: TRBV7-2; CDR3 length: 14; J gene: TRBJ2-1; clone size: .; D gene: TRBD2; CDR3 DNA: TGTGCCAGCACGCGGACTAGCGGGAGGAATGAGCAGTTCTTC; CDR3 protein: CASTRTSGRNEQFF
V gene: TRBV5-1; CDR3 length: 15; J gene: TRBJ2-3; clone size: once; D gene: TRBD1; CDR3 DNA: TGCGCCAGCAGCTTGGGACAGGGGAAAACAGATACGCAGTATTTT; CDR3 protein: CASSLGQGKTDTQYF
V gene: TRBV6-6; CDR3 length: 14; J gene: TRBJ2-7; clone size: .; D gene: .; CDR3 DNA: TGTGCCAGCAGTTCGGACGCGAGCTCCTACGAGCAGTACTTC; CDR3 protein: CASSSDASSYEQYF
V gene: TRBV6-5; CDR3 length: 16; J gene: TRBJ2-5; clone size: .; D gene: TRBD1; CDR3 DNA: TGTGCCAGCAGTTACTTCAGTGACAGGGTAGAAGAGACCCAGTACTTC; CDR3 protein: CASSYFSDRVEETQYF
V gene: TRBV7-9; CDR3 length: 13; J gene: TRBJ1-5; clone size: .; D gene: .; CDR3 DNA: TGTGCCAGCAGCTATAGTGAGGGGCAGCCCCAGCATTTT; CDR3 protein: CASSYSEGQPQHF
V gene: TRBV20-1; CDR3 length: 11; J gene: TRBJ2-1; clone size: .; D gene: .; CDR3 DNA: TGCAGTTCCACCTCCGTTAATGAGCAGTTCTTC; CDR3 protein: CSSTSVNEQFF
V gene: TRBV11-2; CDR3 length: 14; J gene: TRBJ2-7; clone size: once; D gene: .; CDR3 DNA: TGTGCCAGCAGCTTAGATCGGAAGGGGAGGGAGCAGTACTTC; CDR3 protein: CASSLDRKGREQYF
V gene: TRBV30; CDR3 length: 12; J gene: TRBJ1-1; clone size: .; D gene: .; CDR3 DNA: TGTGCCTGGGACAGGTTGAACACTGAAGCTTTCTTT; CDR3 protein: CAWDRLNTEAFF
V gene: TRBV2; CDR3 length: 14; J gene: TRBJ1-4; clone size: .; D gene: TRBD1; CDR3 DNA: TGTGCCAGCAACTCACAGGGGTGGGATGAAAAACTGTTTTTT; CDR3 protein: CASNSQGWDEKLFF
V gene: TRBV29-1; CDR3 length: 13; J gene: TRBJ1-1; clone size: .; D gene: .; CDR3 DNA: TGCAGCACATCGGAGCTCATGAACACTGAAGCTTTCTTT; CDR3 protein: CSTSELMNTEAFF
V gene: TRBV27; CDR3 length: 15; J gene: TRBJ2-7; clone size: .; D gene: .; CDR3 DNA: TGTGCCGGCCACGGACAGCCTTCGAGCTCCTACGAGCAGTACTTC; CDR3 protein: CAGHGQPSSSYEQYF
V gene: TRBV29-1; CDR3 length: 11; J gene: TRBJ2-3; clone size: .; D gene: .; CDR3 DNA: TGCAGCGTCGAAAGCACAGATACGCAGTATTTT; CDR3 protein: CSVESTDTQYF
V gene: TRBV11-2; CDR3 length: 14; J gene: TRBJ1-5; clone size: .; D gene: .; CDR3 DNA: TGTGCCAGCAGCTCCGGCGGGGGTTATCAGCCCCAGCATTTT; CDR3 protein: CASSSGGGYQPQHF
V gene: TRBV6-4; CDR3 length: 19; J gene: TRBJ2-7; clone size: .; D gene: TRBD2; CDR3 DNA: TGTGCCAGCAGTCTCCCGAGGGGGACTAGCGGGAGGGAGACGTACGAGCAGTACTTC; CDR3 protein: CASSLPRGTSGRETYEQYF
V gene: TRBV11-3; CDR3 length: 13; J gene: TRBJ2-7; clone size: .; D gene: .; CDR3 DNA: TGTGCCAGCAGCCGATGGGGCGACCGCGAGCAGTACTTC; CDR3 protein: CASSRWGDREQYF
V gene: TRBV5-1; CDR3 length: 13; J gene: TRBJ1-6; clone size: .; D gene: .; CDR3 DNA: TGCGCCAGCAGCTTGGCAGGGCAATCACCCCTCCACTTT; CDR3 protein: CASSLAGQSPLHF
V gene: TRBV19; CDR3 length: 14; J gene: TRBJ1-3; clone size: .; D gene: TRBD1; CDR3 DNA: TGTGCCAGTAGTACCACAGGGGCTGGAAACACCATATATTTT; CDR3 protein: CASSTTGAGNTIYF
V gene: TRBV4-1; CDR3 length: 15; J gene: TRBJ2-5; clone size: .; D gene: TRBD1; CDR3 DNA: TGCGCCAGCAGCCAACCCCGGGACAGCCAAGAGACCCAGTACTTC; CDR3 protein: CASSQPRDSQETQYF
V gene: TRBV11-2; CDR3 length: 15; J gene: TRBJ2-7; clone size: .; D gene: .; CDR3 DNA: TGTGCCAGCAGTTACCAGGTCGGGAGAGGGAACGAGCAGTACTTC; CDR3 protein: CASSYQVGRGNEQYF
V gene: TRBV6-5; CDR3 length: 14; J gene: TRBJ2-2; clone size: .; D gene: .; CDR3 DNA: TGTGCCAGCTGCCGGGGGACCGACACCGGGGAGCTGTTTTTT; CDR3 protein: CASCRGTDTGELFF
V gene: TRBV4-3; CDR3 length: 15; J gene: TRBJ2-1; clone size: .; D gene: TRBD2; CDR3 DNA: TGCGCCAGCAGCCAAGAGAGCGGGGGGGCCAATGAGCAGTTCTTC; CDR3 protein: CASSQESGGANEQFF
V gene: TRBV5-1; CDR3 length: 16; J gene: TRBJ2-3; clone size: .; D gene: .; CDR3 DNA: TGCGCCAGCAGCCTGGAAACGCAGGGTCCCGGGGATACGCAGTATTTT; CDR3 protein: CASSLETQGPGDTQYF
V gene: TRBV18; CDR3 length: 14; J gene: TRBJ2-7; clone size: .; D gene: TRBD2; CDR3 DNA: TGTGCCAGCTCACAACCGACTAGCGGGTACGAGCAGTACTTC; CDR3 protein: CASSQPTSGYEQYF
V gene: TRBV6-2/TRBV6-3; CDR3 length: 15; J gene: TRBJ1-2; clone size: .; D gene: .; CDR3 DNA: TGTGCCAGCAGTTACTCCATGGGACGGCTCTATGGCTACACCTTC; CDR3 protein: CASSYSMGRLYGYTF